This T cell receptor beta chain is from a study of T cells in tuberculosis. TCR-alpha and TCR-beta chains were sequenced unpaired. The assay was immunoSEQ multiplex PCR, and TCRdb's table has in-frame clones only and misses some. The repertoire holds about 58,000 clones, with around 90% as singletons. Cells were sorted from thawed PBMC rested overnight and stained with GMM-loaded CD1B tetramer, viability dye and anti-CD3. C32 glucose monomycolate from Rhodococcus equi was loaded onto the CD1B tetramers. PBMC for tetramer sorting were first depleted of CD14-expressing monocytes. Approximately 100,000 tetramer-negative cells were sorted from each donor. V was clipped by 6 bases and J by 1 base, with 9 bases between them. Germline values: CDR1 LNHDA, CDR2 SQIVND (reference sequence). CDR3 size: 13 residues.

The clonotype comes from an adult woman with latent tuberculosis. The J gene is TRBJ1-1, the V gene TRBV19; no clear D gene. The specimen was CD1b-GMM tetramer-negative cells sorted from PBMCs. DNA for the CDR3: TGTGCCAGTAGCCGACGGAGGAACACTGAAGCTTTCTTT. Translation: CASSRRRNTEAFF.